This T cell receptor (beta chain) stems from a study of CD4 T cells in relation to SARS-CoV-2 and coronaviruses. In the study overall: Shared crossreactive spike epitopes were mapped to their HLA restriction.

Uncultured naive and memory CD4+ T cells supplied DNA for deep TCR-beta sequencing. TCRdb's copy holds only in-frame clones and misses some; the assay was immunoSEQ multiplex PCR. Seen here are about 60,000 clones, about 95% observed once, and the top ten hold 0.14%. In germline, CDR1 is MDHEN, CDR2 SYDVKM. CDR3 size: 17 residues. The J segment lost 7 bases and the V segment lost 5 bases, leaving 15 bases of the junction unmatched. Before the COVID-19 pandemic, during about 2011-2019, CD4+ T cells were taken from unexposed donors. Naive and memory CD4+ T cells were separated from cryopreserved PBMCs. This clone was found once. Its cognate antigen is unknown. Notes on the study in general: No crossreactivity against non-spike viral proteins was tested here.

The chain uses TRBV28 and TRBJ1-5, with 9 bases identical to TRBD1. This receptor was identified in a human donor in good health. Sequencing was performed on naive CD4+ T cells from PBMCs. Noted subset: naive CD4+ T cells isolated by negative enrichment. The CDR3 DNA reads as TGTGCCAGCAGTCCGGCCCGCATGGGACAGGGTGACCAGCCCCAGCATTTT. Its protein is CASSPARMGQGDQPQHF.